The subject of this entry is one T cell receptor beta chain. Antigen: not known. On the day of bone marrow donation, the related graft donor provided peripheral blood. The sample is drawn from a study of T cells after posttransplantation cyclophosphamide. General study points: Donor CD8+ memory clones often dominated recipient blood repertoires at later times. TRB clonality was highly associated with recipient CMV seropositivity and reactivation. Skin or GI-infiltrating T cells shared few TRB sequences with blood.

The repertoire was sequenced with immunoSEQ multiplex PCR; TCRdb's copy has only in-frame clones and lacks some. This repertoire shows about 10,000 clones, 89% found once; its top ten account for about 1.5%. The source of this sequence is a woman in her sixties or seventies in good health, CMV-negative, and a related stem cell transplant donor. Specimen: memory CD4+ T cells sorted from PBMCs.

The CDR3 coding sequence is TGCGCCAGCAGCTTTGGGACAGGGAACACCGGGGAGCTGTTTTTT. Translated: CASSFGTGNTGELFF. V usage is TRBV5-1 and J usage is TRBJ2-2, with 8 bases lining up with TRBD1. The CDR3 has 15 residues. Germline V gene lookup returns CDR1 SGHRS and CDR2 YFSETQ. The V and J ends lost 2 bases and 1 base, in that order; junction bases with no gene match: 1. The entire variable domain, with the rest obtained from reference TRBV5-1 and TRBJ2-2, is as follows: KAGVTQTPRYLIKTRGQQVTLSCSPISGHRSVSWYQQTPGQGLQFLFEYFSETQRNKGNFPGRFSGRQFSNSRSEMNVSTLELGDSALYLCASSFGTGNTGELFFGEGSRLTVL.